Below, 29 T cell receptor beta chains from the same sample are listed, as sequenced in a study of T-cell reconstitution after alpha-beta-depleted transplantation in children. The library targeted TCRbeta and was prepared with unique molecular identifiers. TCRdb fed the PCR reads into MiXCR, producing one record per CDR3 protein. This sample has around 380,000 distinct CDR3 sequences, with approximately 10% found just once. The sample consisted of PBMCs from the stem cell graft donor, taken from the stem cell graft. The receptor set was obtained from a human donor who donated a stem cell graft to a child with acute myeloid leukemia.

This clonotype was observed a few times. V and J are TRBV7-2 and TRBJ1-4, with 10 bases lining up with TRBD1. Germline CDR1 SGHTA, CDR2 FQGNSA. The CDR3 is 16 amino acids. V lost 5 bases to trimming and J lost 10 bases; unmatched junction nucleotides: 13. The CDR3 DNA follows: TGTGCCAGCAGCAGGGTGTGGACAGGGGGAACGGGAAAACTGTTTTTT. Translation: CASSRVWTGGTGKLFF.

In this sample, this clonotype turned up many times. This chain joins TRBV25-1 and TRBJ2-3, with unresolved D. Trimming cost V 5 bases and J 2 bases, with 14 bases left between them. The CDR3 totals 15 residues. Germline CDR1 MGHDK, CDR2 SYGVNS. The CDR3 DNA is TGTGCCAGCAGTCTCGGCCCTGAGGCCACAGATACGCAGTATTTT. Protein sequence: CASSLGPEATDTQYF.

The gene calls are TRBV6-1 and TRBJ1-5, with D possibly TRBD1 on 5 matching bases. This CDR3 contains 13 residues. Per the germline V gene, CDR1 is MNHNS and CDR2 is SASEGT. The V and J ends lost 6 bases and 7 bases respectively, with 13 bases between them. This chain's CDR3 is CASRDGRDQPQHF. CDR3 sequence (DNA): TGTGCCAGCAGGGACGGGAGGGACCAGCCCCAGCATTTT.

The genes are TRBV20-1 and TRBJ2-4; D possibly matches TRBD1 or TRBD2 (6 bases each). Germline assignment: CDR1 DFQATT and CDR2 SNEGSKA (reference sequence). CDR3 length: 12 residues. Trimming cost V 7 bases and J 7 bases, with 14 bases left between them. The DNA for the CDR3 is TGCAGTGGGTGGGGGGCGGAGAACATTCAGTACTTC. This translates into CSGWGAENIQYF.

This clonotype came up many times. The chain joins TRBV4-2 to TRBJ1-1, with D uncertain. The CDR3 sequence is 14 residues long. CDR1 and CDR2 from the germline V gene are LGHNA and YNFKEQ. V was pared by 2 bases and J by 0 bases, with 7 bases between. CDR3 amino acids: CASSQQEMNTEAFF. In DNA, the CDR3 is TGTGCCAGCAGCCAACAGGAAATGAACACTGAAGCTTTCTTT.

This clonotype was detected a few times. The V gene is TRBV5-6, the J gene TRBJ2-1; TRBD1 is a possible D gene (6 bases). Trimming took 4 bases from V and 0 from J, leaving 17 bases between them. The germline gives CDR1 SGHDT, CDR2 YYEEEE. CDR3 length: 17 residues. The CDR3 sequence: CASSQGLSAGSYNEQFF. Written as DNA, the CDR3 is TGTGCCAGCAGCCAGGGGCTTAGCGCTGGCTCCTACAATGAGCAGTTCTTC.

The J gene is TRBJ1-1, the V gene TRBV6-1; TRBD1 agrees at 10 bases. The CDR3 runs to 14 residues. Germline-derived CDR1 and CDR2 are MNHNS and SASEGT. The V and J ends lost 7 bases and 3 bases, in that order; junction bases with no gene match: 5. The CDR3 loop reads CASIRTGGDTEAFF. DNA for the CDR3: TGTGCCAGCATACGGACAGGGGGGGACACTGAAGCTTTCTTT.

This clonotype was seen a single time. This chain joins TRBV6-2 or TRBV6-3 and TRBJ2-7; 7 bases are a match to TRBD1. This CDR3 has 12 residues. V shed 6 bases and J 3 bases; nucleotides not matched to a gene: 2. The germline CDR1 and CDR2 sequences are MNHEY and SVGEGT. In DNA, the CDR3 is TGTGCCAGCAGGTGGACAGGCTACGAGCAGTACTTC. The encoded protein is CASRWTGYEQYF.

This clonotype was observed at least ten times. For the CDR3, the DNA is TGTGCCAGCTCGCCCAACAGGGAAAGTGGCTACACCTTC. This sequence encodes CASSPNRESGYTF. This sequence joins TRBV12-3 or TRBV12-4 and TRBJ1-2; TRBD1 might be the D (6 bases). The CDR3 has 13 amino acids. V was cut by 8 bases and J by 7 bases, with 17 bases left in between.

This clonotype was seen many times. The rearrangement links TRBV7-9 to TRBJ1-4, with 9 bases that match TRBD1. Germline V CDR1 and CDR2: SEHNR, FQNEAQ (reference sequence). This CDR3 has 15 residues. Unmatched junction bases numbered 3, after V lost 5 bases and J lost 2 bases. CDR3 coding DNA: TGTGCCAGCAGCCGCGGACAGGGGACTAATGAAAAACTGTTTTTT. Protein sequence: CASSRGQGTNEKLFF.

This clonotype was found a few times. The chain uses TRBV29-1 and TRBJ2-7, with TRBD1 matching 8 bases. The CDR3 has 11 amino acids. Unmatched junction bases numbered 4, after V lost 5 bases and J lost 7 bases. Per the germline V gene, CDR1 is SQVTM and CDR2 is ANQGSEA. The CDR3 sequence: CSVWTGREQYV. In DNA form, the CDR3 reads TGCAGCGTTTGGACAGGGAGGGAGCAGTACGTC.

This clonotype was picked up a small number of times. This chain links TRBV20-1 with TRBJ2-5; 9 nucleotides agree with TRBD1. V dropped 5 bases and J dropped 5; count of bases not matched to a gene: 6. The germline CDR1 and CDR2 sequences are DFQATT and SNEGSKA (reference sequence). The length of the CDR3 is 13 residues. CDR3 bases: TGCAGTGCTCCCGGACAGGGGATGGAGACCCAGTACTTC. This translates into CSAPGQGMETQYF.

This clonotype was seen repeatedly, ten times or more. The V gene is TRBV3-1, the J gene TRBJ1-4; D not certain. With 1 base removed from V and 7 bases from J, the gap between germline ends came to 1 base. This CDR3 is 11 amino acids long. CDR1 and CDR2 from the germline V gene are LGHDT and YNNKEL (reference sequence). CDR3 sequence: CASSQVEKLFF. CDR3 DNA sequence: TGTGCCAGCAGCCAAGTTGAAAAACTGTTTTTT.

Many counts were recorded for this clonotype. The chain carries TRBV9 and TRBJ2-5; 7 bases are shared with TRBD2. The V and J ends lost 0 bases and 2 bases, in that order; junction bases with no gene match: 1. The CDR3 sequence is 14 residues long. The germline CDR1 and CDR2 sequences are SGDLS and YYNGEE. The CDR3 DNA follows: TGTGCCAGCAGCGTAGGGGGGGGGCAAGAGACCCAGTACTTC. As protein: CASSVGGGQETQYF.

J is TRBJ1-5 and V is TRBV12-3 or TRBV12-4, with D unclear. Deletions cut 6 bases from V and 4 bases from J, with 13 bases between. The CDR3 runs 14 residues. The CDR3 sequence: CASSPGGWNQPQHF. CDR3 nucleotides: TGTGCCAGCAGCCCAGGCGGTTGGAATCAGCCCCAGCATTTT.

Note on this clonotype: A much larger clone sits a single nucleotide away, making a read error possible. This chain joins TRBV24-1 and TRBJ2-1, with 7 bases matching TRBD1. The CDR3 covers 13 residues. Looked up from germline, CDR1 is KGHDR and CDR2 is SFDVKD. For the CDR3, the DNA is TGTGCCACCAGTGATACAGGGGACAATGGGCAGTTCTTC. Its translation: CATSDTGDNGQFF.

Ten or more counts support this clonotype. The CDR3 region has the DNA TGCAGTGCTAGAGCGGGGGCACAGCCCCAGCATTTT. Protein: CSARAGAQPQHF. This chain links TRBV20-1 with TRBJ1-5; perhaps TRBD1 as D (6 bases). CDR3 length: 12 residues. The germline V gene has CDR1 DFQATT and CDR2 SNEGSKA (reference sequence). Trimming pared 1 base from V and 7 bases from J, leaving 8 bases between.

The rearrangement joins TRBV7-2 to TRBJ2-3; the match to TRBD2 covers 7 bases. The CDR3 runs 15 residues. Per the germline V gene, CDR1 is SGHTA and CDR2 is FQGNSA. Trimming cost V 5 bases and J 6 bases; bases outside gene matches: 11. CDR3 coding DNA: TGTGCCAGCAGCCGGGACTTTCGGGGAGGGGATACGCAGTATTTT. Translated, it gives CASSRDFRGGDTQYF.

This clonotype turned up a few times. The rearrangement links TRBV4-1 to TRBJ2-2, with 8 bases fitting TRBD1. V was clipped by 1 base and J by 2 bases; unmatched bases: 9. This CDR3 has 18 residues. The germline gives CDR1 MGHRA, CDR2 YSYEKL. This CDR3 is CASSQVDRAALNTGELFF. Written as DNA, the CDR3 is TGCGCCAGCAGCCAAGTGGACAGGGCCGCCTTAAACACCGGGGAGCTGTTTTTT.

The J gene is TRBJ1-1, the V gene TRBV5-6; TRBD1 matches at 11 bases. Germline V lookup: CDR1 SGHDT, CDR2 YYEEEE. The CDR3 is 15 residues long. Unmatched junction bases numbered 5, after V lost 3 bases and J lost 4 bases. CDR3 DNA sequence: TGTGCCAGCAGCTCGTCCGGGACAGGGGGCACTGAAGCTTTCTTT. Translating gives CASSSSGTGGTEAFF. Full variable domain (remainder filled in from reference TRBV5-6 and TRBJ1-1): DAGVTQSPTHLIKTRGQQVTLRCSPKSGHDTVSWYQQALGQGPQFIFQYYEEEERQRGNFPDRFSGHQFPNYSSELNVNALLLGDSALYLCASSSSGTGGTEAFFGQGTRLTVV.

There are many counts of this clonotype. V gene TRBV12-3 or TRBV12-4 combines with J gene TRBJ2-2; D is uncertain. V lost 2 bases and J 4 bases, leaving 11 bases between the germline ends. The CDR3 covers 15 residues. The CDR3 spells CASSLRHRATGELFF. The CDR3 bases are TGTGCCAGCAGTTTAAGGCATAGGGCCACCGGGGAGCTGTTTTTT.

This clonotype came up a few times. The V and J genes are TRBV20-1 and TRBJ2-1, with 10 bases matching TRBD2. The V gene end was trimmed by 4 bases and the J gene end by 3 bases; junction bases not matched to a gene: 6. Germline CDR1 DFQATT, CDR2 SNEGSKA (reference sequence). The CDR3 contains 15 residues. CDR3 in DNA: TGCAGTGCTAAGTTAGCGGGAGGATTCTACAATGAGCAGTTCTTC. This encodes CSAKLAGGFYNEQFF.

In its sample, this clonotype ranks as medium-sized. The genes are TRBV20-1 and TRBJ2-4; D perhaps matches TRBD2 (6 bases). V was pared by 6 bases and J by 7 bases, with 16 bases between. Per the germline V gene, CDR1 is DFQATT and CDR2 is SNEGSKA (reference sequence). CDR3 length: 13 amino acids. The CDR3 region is CSAPVGGNNIQYF. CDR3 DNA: TGCAGTGCCCCAGTCGGGGGAAATAACATTCAGTACTTC.

CDR3 in amino acids: CASSLGQGISGELFF. CDR3 nucleotide sequence: TGCGCCAGCAGCTTGGGACAGGGAATTAGCGGGGAGCTGTTTTTT. The chain uses TRBV5-1 and TRBJ2-2, with 7 bases aligning to TRBD1. The germline V gene has CDR1 SGHRS and CDR2 YFSETQ. With 0 bases clipped from V and 7 bases from J, the junction kept 6 bases outside the gene matches. This CDR3 has 15 residues.

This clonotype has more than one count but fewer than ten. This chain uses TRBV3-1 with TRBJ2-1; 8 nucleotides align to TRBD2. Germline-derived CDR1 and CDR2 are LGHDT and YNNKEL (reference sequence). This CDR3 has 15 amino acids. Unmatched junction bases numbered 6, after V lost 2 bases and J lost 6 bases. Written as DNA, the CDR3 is TGTGCCAGCAGCCAACCCGGGACTAGAGGCAATGAGCAGTTCTTC. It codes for CASSQPGTRGNEQFF.

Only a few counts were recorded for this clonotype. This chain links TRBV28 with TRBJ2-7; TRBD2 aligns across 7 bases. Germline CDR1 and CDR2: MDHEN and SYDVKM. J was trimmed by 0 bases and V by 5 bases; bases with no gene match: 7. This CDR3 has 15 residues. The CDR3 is CASSTPSGSSYEQYF. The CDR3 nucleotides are TGTGCCAGCAGTACCCCTAGCGGTAGCTCCTACGAGCAGTACTTC.

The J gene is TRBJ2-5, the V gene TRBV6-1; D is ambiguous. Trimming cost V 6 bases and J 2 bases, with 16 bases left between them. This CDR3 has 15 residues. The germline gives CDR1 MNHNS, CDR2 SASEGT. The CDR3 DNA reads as TGTGCCAGCAGGGCGCACCGTGTCCCACAAGAGACCCAGTACTTC. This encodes CASRAHRVPQETQYF.

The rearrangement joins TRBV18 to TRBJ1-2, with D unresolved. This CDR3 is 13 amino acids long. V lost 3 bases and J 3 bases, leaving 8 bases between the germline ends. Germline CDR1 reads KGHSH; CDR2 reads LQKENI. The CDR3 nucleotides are TGTGCCAGCTCACCGTCCGTTTACTATGGCTACACCTTC. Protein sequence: CASSPSVYYGYTF.

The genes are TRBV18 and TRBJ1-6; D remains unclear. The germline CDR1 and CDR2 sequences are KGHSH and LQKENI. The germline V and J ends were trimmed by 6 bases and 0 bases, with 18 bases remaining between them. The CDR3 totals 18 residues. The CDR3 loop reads CASSLKQETASYNSPLHF. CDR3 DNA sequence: TGTGCCAGCTCTCTGAAGCAGGAGACCGCCTCCTATAATTCACCCCTCCACTTT.